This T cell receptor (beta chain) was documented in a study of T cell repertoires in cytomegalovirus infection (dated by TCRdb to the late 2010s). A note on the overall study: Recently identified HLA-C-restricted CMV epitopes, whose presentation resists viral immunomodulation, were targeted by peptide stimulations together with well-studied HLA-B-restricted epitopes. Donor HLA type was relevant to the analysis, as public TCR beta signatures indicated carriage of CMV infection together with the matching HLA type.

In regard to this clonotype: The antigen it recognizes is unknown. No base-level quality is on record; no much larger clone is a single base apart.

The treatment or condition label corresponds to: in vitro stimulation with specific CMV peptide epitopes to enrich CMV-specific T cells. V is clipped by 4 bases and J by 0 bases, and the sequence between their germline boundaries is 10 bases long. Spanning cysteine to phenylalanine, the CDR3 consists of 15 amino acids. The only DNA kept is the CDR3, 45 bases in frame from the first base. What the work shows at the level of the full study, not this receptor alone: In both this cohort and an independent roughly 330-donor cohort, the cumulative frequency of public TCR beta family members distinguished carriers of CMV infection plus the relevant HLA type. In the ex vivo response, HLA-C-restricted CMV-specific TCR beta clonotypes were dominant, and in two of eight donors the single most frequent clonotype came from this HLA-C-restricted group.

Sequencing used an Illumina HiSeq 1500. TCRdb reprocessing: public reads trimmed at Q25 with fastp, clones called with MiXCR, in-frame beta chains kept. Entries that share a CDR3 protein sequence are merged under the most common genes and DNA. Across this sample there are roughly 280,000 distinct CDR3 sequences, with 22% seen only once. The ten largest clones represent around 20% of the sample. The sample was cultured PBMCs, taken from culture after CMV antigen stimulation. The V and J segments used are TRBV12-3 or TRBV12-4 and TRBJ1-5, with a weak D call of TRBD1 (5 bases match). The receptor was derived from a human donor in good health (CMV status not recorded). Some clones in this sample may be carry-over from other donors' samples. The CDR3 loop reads CASSWGGISNQPQHF. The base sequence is TGTGCCAGCAGTTGGGGGGGGATTAGCAATCAGCCCCAGCATTTT.